The 30 T cell receptor beta chains below come from one sample, sequenced in a study of ipilimumab plus nivolumab after autologous stem cell transplantation (dated by TCRdb to the early 2020s). Receptors were amplified or captured by the immunoSEQ multiplex PCR assay. In its TCRdb copy, this immuneACCESS table keeps in-frame sequences only and misses some clones. Where compared with another copy, unresolved V genes explain less than half of these, and the others have no known cause. This sample holds around 12,000 clones; 55% to 85% were observed only once. The ten largest account for approximately 17% of the sample. Specimen: PBMCs, collected in a trial of ipilimumab plus nivolumab as post-transplant consolidation. These receptors originate from a male donor with diffuse large B-cell lymphoma.

Concerning this clone itself: A much larger clone differs from this one at a single base, so this may be a read error. The chain recombines TRBV12-5 with TRBJ2-7; D is uncertain. Germline V gene data show CDR1 as LGHNT and CDR2 as FRNRAP. CDR3 length: 10 residues. CDR3 protein: CASGSYGQYF. The CDR3, as DNA: TGTGCTAGTGGTTCCTACGGGCAGTACTTC.

The chain uses TRBV7-6 and TRBJ2-2, with a tentative D call TRBD2 (5 bases). Trimming removed 1 base at V and 3 bases at J, with 6 bases between. Germline loops: CDR1 SGHVS, CDR2 FNYEAQ. This CDR3 region has 14 residues. CDR3 in amino acids: CASSLDGDTGELFF. The CDR3 DNA reads as TGTGCCAGCAGCTTAGACGGGGACACCGGGGAGCTGTTTTTT.

The V gene is TRBV6-1, the J gene TRBJ2-5; D might be TRBD1 (7 bases). Germline lookup yields CDR1 MNHNS and CDR2 SASEGT. V was trimmed by 8 bases and J by 5 bases, leaving 15 bases between them. This CDR3 region has 13 residues. CDR3 in amino acids: CASGGGARETQYF. DNA for the CDR3: TGTGCCAGCGGAGGGGGCGCAAGGGAGACCCAGTACTTC.

The chain joins TRBV6-4 to TRBJ2-2; D gene uncertain. Trimming cost V 0 bases and J 4 bases, with 6 bases left between them. The CDR3 consists of 14 residues. CDR1 is MRHNA, CDR2 SNTAGT, per germline. In DNA, the CDR3 is TGTGCCAGCAGTGACTCAGGAGTCACCGGGGAGCTGTTTTTT. Its translation: CASSDSGVTGELFF.

This chain connects TRBV5-1 to TRBJ2-4; no reliable D call. Trimming took 7 bases from V and 1 from J, leaving 18 bases between them. CDR1 and CDR2 (germline): SGHRS, YFSETQ. This CDR3 has 16 amino acids. This CDR3 reads CASPAPVPRAKNIQYF. In DNA form, the CDR3 reads TGCGCCAGCCCCGCCCCGGTCCCAAGGGCCAAAAACATTCAGTACTTC.

The chain links TRBV19 to TRBJ1-1; TRBD1 matches at 7 bases. Per germline, CDR1 LNHDA and CDR2 SQIVND (reference sequence). This CDR3 has 16 amino acids. Losses at the gene ends were 2 bases for V and 3 bases for J; bases not matched to a gene: 9. Here the CDR3 reads CASSIFRQGTDTEAFF. The DNA of the CDR3 is TGTGCCAGTAGTATATTTAGACAGGGAACGGACACTGAAGCTTTCTTT.

The rearrangement links TRBV6-1 to TRBJ2-1, with 7 bases matching TRBD2. CDR1 and CDR2 (germline): MNHNS, SASEGT. The CDR3 contains 12 residues. V lost 3 bases to trimming and J lost 14 bases; unmatched junction nucleotides: 7. In DNA, the CDR3 is TGTGCCAGCAGTGATCCGGGACTACAGGAGTTCTTC. Its translation: CASSDPGLQEFF.

The chain is built from TRBV6-4 and TRBJ2-7, with TRBD2 identical over 9 bases. With V trimmed by 6 bases and J by 3 bases, 9 bases remained unmatched. The CDR3 runs to 15 residues. In germline, CDR1 is MRHNA, CDR2 SNTAGT. The DNA for the CDR3 is TGTGCCAGCAGCCTTCTAGCGGGGCTGGGCTACGAGCAGTACTTC. Amino acids: CASSLLAGLGYEQYF.

The V gene is TRBV5-4, the J gene TRBJ2-7; D is undetermined. The germline V gene has CDR1 SGHNT and CDR2 YYREEE (reference sequence). V shed 4 bases and J shed 0 bases, with 11 bases lying between them. This CDR3 has 14 residues. The CDR3 DNA follows: TGTGCCAGCAGCCCAGCAGGCAGCTCCTACGAGCAGTACTTC. Translating it yields CASSPAGSSYEQYF.

Note on this clone: Other nucleotide sequences in the sample specify the same CDR3. The CDR3 sequence: CASSLVAGGNQPQHF. The CDR3 DNA sequence: TGTGCCAGCAGCTTAGTGGCAGGCGGCAATCAGCCCCAGCATTTT. V and J are TRBV7-2 and TRBJ1-5; D gene uncertain. The germline CDR1 and CDR2 sequences are SGHTA and FQGNSA. V dropped 1 base and J dropped 2 bases, with 9 bases sitting between them. This CDR3 has 15 residues.

This chain connects TRBV5-1 to TRBJ2-7; 15 positions agree with TRBD2. The CDR3 runs 18 residues. The germline gives CDR1 SGHRS, CDR2 YFSETQ. V lost 4 bases to trimming and J lost 0 bases; unmatched junction nucleotides: 8. This CDR3 reads CASSLWTSGRVFSYEQYF. Here the CDR3 DNA reads TGCGCCAGCAGCCTCTGGACTAGCGGGAGGGTTTTCTCCTACGAGCAGTACTTC.

The rearrangement links TRBV19 to TRBJ1-4; TRBD1 is a possible D gene (5 bases). Deletions cut 6 bases from V and 0 bases from J, with 14 bases between. There are 16 residues in the CDR3. Germline V gene data show CDR1 as LNHDA and CDR2 as SQIVND (reference sequence). For the CDR3, the DNA is TGTGCCAGTAGCCTGCCGGAGACAGCAACTAATGAAAAACTGTTTTTT. Amino acid sequence: CASSLPETATNEKLFF.

In its sample, this clone was seen once. V gene TRBV27 combines with J gene TRBJ2-7; D perhaps matches TRBD1 (6 bases). CDR3 size: 13 residues. The germline V and J ends were trimmed by 2 bases and 1 base, with 6 bases remaining between them. The germline gives CDR1 MNHEY, CDR2 SMNVEV (reference sequence). The CDR3 nucleotides are TGTGCCAGCAGTTTACAGGGGTCCTACGAGCAGTACTTC. Protein product: CASSLQGSYEQYF.

The gene calls are TRBV2 and TRBJ2-2; possibly TRBD2 for D (6 bases). Germline CDR1 is SNHLY and CDR2 is FYNNEI. V lost 5 bases and J lost 6, with 19 bases in between. This CDR3 comprises 16 residues. CDR3 coding DNA: TGTGCCAGCAGTTCCCGAGGAGGGAAGGGGCCCGGGGAGCTGTTTTTT. Translated, it gives CASSSRGGKGPGELFF.

This clone was seen just once. J is TRBJ2-3 and V is TRBV25-1; D remains unclear. Germline CDR1 and CDR2: MGHDK and SYGVNS. The ends were cut back, 2 bases at V and 0 bases at J, with 9 bases in the middle. The CDR3 sequence is 15 residues long. CDR3 amino acids: CASSERPSSTDTQYF. The CDR3 DNA sequence: TGTGCCAGCAGTGAAAGGCCTAGTAGCACAGATACGCAGTATTTT.

The chain uses TRBV11-2 and TRBJ1-5, with no clear D. V lost 0 bases, J lost 7 bases, and 10 bases lay in between. The CDR3 is 14 amino acids. Germline V lookup: CDR1 SGHAT, CDR2 FQNNGV. CDR3 loop: CASSLDEVAQPQHF. The CDR3 nucleotides are TGTGCCAGCAGCTTAGATGAGGTGGCCCAGCCCCAGCATTTT.

The J gene is TRBJ2-1, the V gene TRBV6-4; possibly TRBD2 for D (5 bases). Germline CDR1 MRHNA, CDR2 SNTAGT. V gave up 5 bases and J gave up 8 bases, with 13 bases separating them. The CDR3 has 13 residues. The CDR3, as DNA: TGTGCCAGCAGTCCCAATGGACTGGATGAGCAGTTCTTC. Protein: CASSPNGLDEQFF.

V usage is TRBV5-1 and J usage is TRBJ1-1; D remains unclear. V lost 4 bases to trimming and J lost 3 bases, with 16 bases between them. Germline CDR1 is SGHRS and CDR2 is YFSETQ. There are 15 residues in the CDR3. CDR3 residues: CASSIDPGKDTEAFF. CDR3 in DNA: TGCGCCAGCAGCATTGACCCCGGCAAGGACACTGAAGCTTTCTTT.

This clone was counted only a few times. This chain uses TRBV10-3 with TRBJ2-7; D unresolved. CDR3 size: 12 residues. Germline V gives CDR1 ENHRY, CDR2 SYGVKD. V lost 0 bases and J lost 6, with 6 bases in between. CDR3 sequence (DNA): TGTGCCATCAGTGAGTCGGACGGCGAGCAGTACTTC. Its translation: CAISESDGEQYF.

The J gene is TRBJ2-7, the V gene TRBV7-9, with 8 bases lining up with TRBD2. Trimming at V came to 5 bases and at J to 5 bases, leaving 5 bases not matched to a gene. Germline CDR1 reads SEHNR; CDR2 reads FQNEAQ (reference sequence). The CDR3 has 13 residues. The CDR3 loop is CASSGTSFHEQYF. CDR3 nucleotide sequence: TGTGCCAGCAGCGGGACTAGTTTCCACGAGCAGTACTTC.

The chain links TRBV28 to TRBJ2-1; 12 nucleotides align to TRBD2. The trim removed 4 bases at V and 7 bases at J, leaving 5 bases unmatched. The CDR3 has 15 amino acids. Germline loops: CDR1 MDHEN, CDR2 SYDVKM. CDR3 protein: CASSSTSGSDNEQFF. In nucleotides, the CDR3 is TGTGCCAGCAGTTCGACTAGCGGGAGTGATAATGAGCAGTTCTTC.

The chain joins TRBV6-5 to TRBJ1-1; D remains unclear. The CDR3 has 15 residues. Per germline, CDR1 MNHEY and CDR2 SVGAGI. V was trimmed by 0 bases and J by 1 base, leaving 9 bases between them. The CDR3 sequence: CASSYSEQKNTEAFF. The DNA for the CDR3 is TGTGCCAGCAGTTACTCCGAACAAAAGAACACTGAAGCTTTCTTT.

The chain couples TRBV6-5 to TRBJ1-1, with a tentative D call TRBD1 (5 bases). This CDR3 contains 12 residues. Germline lookup yields CDR1 MNHEY and CDR2 SVGAGI. Deletions cut 6 bases from V and 11 bases from J, with 16 bases between. This chain's CDR3 is CASRRTGEGAFF. CDR3 nucleotides: TGTGCCAGCAGACGGACGGGGGAGGGGGCTTTCTTT.

The V call is TRBV6-5, the J call TRBJ1-2; TRBD1 matches at 8 bases. V dropped 6 bases and J dropped 8; count of bases not matched to a gene: 8. This CDR3 contains 13 residues. The germline CDR1 and CDR2 sequences are MNHEY and SVGAGI. Here the CDR3 DNA reads TGTGCCAGCAGGCGCGGACAGGGCGGAGGCTACACCTTC. This gives the protein CASRRGQGGGYTF.

The chain combines TRBV7-9 with TRBJ1-1; D not certain. V was cut by 3 bases and J by 1 base, with 12 bases left in between. This CDR3 spans 15 amino acids. The germline gives CDR1 SEHNR, CDR2 FQNEAQ (reference sequence). CDR3 sequence reads: CASSFSRARNTEAFF. CDR3 in DNA: TGTGCCAGCAGCTTCAGTAGGGCGAGGAACACTGAAGCTTTCTTT.

DNA for the CDR3: TGTGCCAGCAATCTACAGGGTTCGTACGAGCAGTACTTC. It yields the protein CASNLQGSYEQYF. The rearrangement joins TRBV6-6 to TRBJ2-7; maybe TRBD1 (6 bases). From germline, CDR1 is MNHNY and CDR2 SVGAGI (reference sequence). CDR3 length: 13 amino acids. V shed 7 bases and J shed 4 bases, with 14 bases lying between them.

The chain has TRBV27 and TRBJ1-1; D unresolved. The germline V and J ends were trimmed by 3 bases and 1 base, with 6 bases remaining between them. CDR1 MNHEY and CDR2 SMNVEV come from the germline V gene (reference sequence). This CDR3 has 13 residues. In DNA, the CDR3 is TGTGCCAGCAGTTTCGACCGGAACACTGAAGCTTTCTTT. Translated, it gives CASSFDRNTEAFF.

This chain uses TRBV9 with TRBJ2-1, with 14 bases lining up with TRBD2. The junction had 3 bases not matched to a gene; V was cut back by 3 bases and J by 10 bases. In germline, CDR1 is SGDLS, CDR2 YYNGEE. The CDR3 has 14 residues. CDR3 loop: CASSAGLAGDEQFF. As DNA, the CDR3 is TGTGCCAGCAGCGCGGGACTAGCGGGAGACGAGCAGTTCTTC.

This clone has only one observation. The chain has TRBV6-5 and TRBJ2-7; D is perhaps TRBD2 (5 bases). V lost 4 bases and J lost 2, with 9 bases in between. CDR3 length equals 13 residues. Per the germline V gene, CDR1 is MNHEY and CDR2 is SVGAGI. This CDR3 is CASSSGWPYEQYF. The CDR3 nucleotides are TGTGCCAGCAGTTCGGGGTGGCCCTACGAGCAGTACTTC.

The chain couples TRBV6-4 to TRBJ1-6; 9 bases are shared with TRBD1. The CDR3 runs 14 residues. From germline, CDR1 is MRHNA and CDR2 SNTAGT. After removal of 6 bases from V and 7 bases from J, the junction contained 4 bases not matched to a gene. The CDR3: CASRSGTGNSPLHF. CDR3 coding DNA: TGTGCCAGCAGATCAGGGACAGGGAATTCACCCCTCCACTTT.